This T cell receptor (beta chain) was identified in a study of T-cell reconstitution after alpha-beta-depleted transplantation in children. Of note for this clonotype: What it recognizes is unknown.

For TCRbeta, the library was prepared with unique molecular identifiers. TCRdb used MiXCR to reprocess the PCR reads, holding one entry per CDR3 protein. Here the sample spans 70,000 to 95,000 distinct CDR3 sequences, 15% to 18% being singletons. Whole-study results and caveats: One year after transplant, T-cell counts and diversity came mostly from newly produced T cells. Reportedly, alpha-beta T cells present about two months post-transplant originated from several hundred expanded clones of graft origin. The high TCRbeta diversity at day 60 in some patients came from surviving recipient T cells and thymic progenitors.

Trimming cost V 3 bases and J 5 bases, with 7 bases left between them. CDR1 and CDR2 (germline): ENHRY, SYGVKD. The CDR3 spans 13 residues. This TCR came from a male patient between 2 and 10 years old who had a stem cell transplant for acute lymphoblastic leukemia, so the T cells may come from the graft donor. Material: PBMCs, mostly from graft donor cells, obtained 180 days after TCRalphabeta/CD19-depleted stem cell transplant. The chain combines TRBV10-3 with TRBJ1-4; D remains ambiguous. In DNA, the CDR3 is TGTGCCATCAGTGAATCGGCGAATGAAAAACTGTTTTTT. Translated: CAISESANEKLFF.